The clone carrying this T cell receptor (beta chain) was seen once. These data belong to a study of blood T cell repertoires in COVID-19. Study as a whole: The study drew acute and convalescent COVID-19 samples from the United States, Italy and Spain.

Generated by immunoSEQ multiplex PCR, the TCRdb table keeps only in-frame clones and is missing some. The table has about 130,000 clones, around 83% seen once; the top ten hold 15% to 20%. Cohorts were determined from participant-reported clinical history. Sequencing was done on a sample of PBMCs or T cells enriched from blood (not recorded which). This receptor was obtained from a young man who had recovered from COVID-19.

The CDR3 sequence is CASSWGQLTGELFF. CDR3 DNA sequence: TGTGCCAGCAGCTGGGGACAGCTCACCGGGGAGCTGTTTTTT. The rearrangement links TRBV27 to TRBJ2-2, with TRBD1 matching 7 bases. The trim removed 6 bases at V and 4 bases at J, leaving 5 bases unmatched. This CDR3 has 14 amino acids. CDR1 is MNHEY, CDR2 SMNVEV, per germline (reference sequence).